This T cell receptor beta chain appears in the sequencing data of a study of cytomegalovirus exposure and HLA in healthy donors. Primers for the PCR totalled 60 Vbeta and 13 Jbeta. This table comes from immunoSEQ multiplex PCR, and its TCRdb copy is limited to in-frame clones, with some not included. Of about 130,000 clones in the sample, less than 85% were seen once. Broader study findings: Published work reported that the classifier diagnosed cytomegalovirus status with high specificity and sensitivity. Productive rates of about 90% or about 30% were seen for most TCR beta V segments in an earlier analysis. In a later analysis, a genetic analysis reported fewer productive-TCR N-insertions in an Asian-associated ancestry cluster than the cohort average.

Healthy people donating bone marrow made up the donors. The CDR3 covers 15 residues. J gave up 0 bases and V 3 bases, and 2 bases lay outside the gene matches. Germline values: CDR1 MDHEN, CDR2 SYDVKM. This clone was seen a few times. What it binds is unknown. The chain is built from TRBV28 and TRBJ2-1; 7 bases are a match to TRBD2. Specimen: PBMCs. The receptor was isolated from a man aged 35-49 years in good health and CMV-seronegative. The CDR3 reads CASSFGGSSYNEQFF. DNA for the CDR3: TGTGCCAGCAGTTTTGGCGGGAGCTCCTACAATGAGCAGTTCTTC. Together with reference TRBV28 and TRBJ2-1, the CDR3 gives the full variable domain: DVKVTQSSRYLVKRTGEKVFLECVQDMDHENMFWYRQDPGLGLRLIYFSYDVKMKEKGDIPEGYSVSREKKERFSLILESASTNQTSMYLCASSFGGSSYNEQFFGPGTRLTVL.